One and the same sample provided the 17 T cell receptor beta chains below, sequenced in a study of post-analysis software for immune sequencing data. Antigen specificity for these receptors is unknown. TCR beta cDNA libraries included unique molecular identifiers. TCRdb processed the PCR reads anew with MiXCR; each CDR3 protein has one entry. This sample has hundreds of thousands of distinct CDR3 sequences, with about 40% found just once. Findings of the study overall: Roughly 5 TRBV segments, TRBV5-6, TRBV5-1 and TRBV20-1 among them, were found more frequent in patients than controls.

Sequenced: blood. These TCRs come from a girl aged 2 to 10 with multiple sclerosis.

The sample holds a few counts of this clonotype. This chain connects TRBV29-1 to TRBJ2-3; D might be TRBD1 or TRBD2, each matching 5 bases. CDR3 size: 18 residues. The germline V gene has CDR1 SQVTM and CDR2 ANQGSEA. Trimming took off 0 bases at V and 0 bases at J, with 19 bases between the two ends. For the CDR3, the DNA is TGCAGCGTTGAAGATGCCTGGGACGGAAAGTCCAGCACAGATACGCAGTATTTT. Amino acid sequence: CSVEDAWDGKSSTDTQYF.

The rearrangement uses TRBV27 and TRBJ2-1, with D maybe TRBD1 (6 bases). CDR1 and CDR2 from the germline V gene are MNHEY and SMNVEV (reference sequence). V was cut by 5 bases and J by 4 bases, with 15 bases left in between. This CDR3 is built from 15 residues. The CDR3 DNA follows: TGTGCCAGCAGTCCCCGACAGGTTCCTTACAATGAGCAGTTCTTC. It yields the protein CASSPRQVPYNEQFF.

This clonotype appeared a few times. This sequence joins TRBV4-2 and TRBJ2-5; 11 bases fit TRBD2. CDR1 and CDR2 from the germline V gene are LGHNA and YNFKEQ. The trim removed 4 bases at V and 11 bases at J, leaving 15 bases unmatched. The CDR3 is made up of 16 amino acids. CDR3 loop: CASSLEASGRHLEQYF. The CDR3, as DNA: TGTGCCAGCAGCCTCGAGGCTAGCGGGAGGCACCTAGAGCAGTACTTC.

The chain joins TRBV18 to TRBJ2-7; tentative D call: TRBD1 (6 bases). V lost 3 bases, J lost 2 bases, and 11 bases lay in between. The CDR3 is 14 residues long. Germline loops: CDR1 KGHSH, CDR2 LQKENI. The CDR3 reads CASSPVTGPYEQYF. The CDR3 coding sequence is TGTGCCAGCTCACCGGTTACAGGGCCCTACGAGCAGTACTTC.

The rearrangement uses TRBV7-3 and TRBJ2-1; 12 nucleotides line up with TRBD2. This CDR3 comprises 16 residues. The germline CDR1 and CDR2 sequences are SGHTA and FQGTGA. The V gene end was trimmed by 5 bases and the J gene end by 7 bases; junction bases not matched to a gene: 9. The CDR3 nucleotides are TGTGCCAGCAGCCCGGGGACTAGCGGGTATATGAATGAGCAGTTCTTC. It encodes CASSPGTSGYMNEQFF.

This clonotype was found a few times. The CDR3 DNA follows: TGTGCCAGCAGCTTAGACGGCCTCGTCCGGGCCGAGCAGTACTTC. Translated, it gives CASSLDGLVRAEQYF. This rearrangement joins TRBV7-2 to TRBJ2-7; D is uncertain. Trimming cost V 1 base and J 6 bases, with 16 bases left between them. There are 15 residues in the CDR3. Germline CDR1 and CDR2: SGHTA and FQGNSA.

The rearrangement uses TRBV5-5 and TRBJ2-3; no reliable D call. Trimming cost V 0 bases and J 6 bases, with 11 bases left between them. This CDR3 comprises 14 residues. Germline values: CDR1 SGHKS, CDR2 YYEKEE (reference sequence). In DNA form, the CDR3 reads TGTGCCAGCAGCTTGGGGAGTTCCGGGGATACGCAGTATTTT. It translates to CASSLGSSGDTQYF.

The chain uses TRBV11-1 and TRBJ2-1; a weak D match, TRBD2 (6 bases). The CDR3 totals 21 residues. Germline-derived CDR1 and CDR2 are SGHAT and FQDESV (reference sequence). The V end was cut by 5 bases, the J end by 0 bases, with 29 bases between. The chain's CDR3 is CASSGKTGDERRRSSYNEQFF. The DNA for the CDR3 is TGTGCCAGCAGCGGTAAGACGGGAGATGAACGCCGTAGGAGCTCCTACAATGAGCAGTTCTTC.

This clonotype was observed a handful of times. This chain joins TRBV9 and TRBJ2-5; a weak D match, TRBD1 (5 bases). This CDR3 is 12 amino acids long. The V gene lost 10 bases and the J gene lost 2 bases, with 12 bases spanning the gap. CDR1 SGDLS and CDR2 YYNGEE come from the germline V gene. The chain's CDR3 is CASQGVQETQYF. For the CDR3, the DNA is TGTGCCTCACAAGGGGTACAAGAGACCCAGTACTTC.

The chain joins TRBV20-1 to TRBJ2-1, with 10 positions matching TRBD2. With 4 bases clipped from V and 12 bases from J, the junction kept 24 bases outside the gene matches. Per the germline V gene, CDR1 is DFQATT and CDR2 is SNEGSKA (reference sequence). The CDR3 covers 18 residues. The CDR3 reads CSAIKAGGPSWRSDGQFF. CDR3 in DNA: TGCAGTGCTATAAAAGCGGGAGGGCCTTCGTGGAGAAGCGACGGGCAGTTCTTC.

The chain employs TRBV20-1 and TRBJ2-3; D call uncertain. CDR1 is DFQATT and CDR2 is SNEGSKA in the germline V gene (reference sequence). V lost 5 bases and J lost 0, with 15 bases in between. This CDR3 has 15 amino acids. The CDR3 DNA reads TGCAGTGCTTGTAAGGATCTCTCCAGCACAGATACGCAGTATTTT. Translation gives CSACKDLSSTDTQYF.

This clonotype was seen a few times. The V gene is TRBV6-1, the J gene TRBJ2-1; TRBD2 matches 15 bases. The CDR3 has 18 amino acids. The V segment lost 6 bases and the J segment 0 bases; nucleotides outside the gene matches: 6. Looked up from germline, CDR1 is MNHNS and CDR2 is SASEGT. The CDR3, as DNA: TGTGCCAGCAGAAGGACTAGCGGGGGGGTGAACTCCTACAATGAGCAGTTCTTC. Protein product: CASRRTSGGVNSYNEQFF.

The gene calls are TRBV5-1 and TRBJ2-7; 7 bases line up with TRBD1. The CDR3 sequence is 14 residues long. Trimming cost V 4 bases and J 2 bases; bases outside gene matches: 6. Germline V gene data show CDR1 as SGHRS and CDR2 as YFSETQ. The CDR3 region has the DNA TGCGCCAGCAGCGACCACAGGGGTACCTACGAGCAGTACTTC. This encodes CASSDHRGTYEQYF.

This chain connects TRBV9 to TRBJ1-6; 8 bases fit TRBD1. From germline, CDR1 is SGDLS and CDR2 YYNGEE. Trimming at V came to 4 bases and at J to 8 bases, leaving 8 bases not matched to a gene. The CDR3 runs 15 residues. CDR3 residues: CASSPTGTGDSPLHF. The CDR3 nucleotides are TGTGCCAGCAGCCCCACCGGGACAGGTGATTCACCCCTCCACTTT.

The rearrangement uses TRBV29-1 and TRBJ2-3; 7 bases match TRBD2. Germline loops: CDR1 SQVTM, CDR2 ANQGSEA. Trimming took 4 bases from V and 1 from J; bases not matched to a gene: 11. This CDR3 comprises 16 residues. CDR3 protein: CSVVAAAGVRTDTQYF. CDR3 in DNA: TGCAGCGTTGTGGCGGCGGCGGGGGTCCGCACAGATACGCAGTATTTT.

The chain employs TRBV14 and TRBJ2-1; maybe TRBD2 (6 bases). Germline assignment: CDR1 SGHDN and CDR2 FVKESK. Trimming pared 1 base from V and 7 bases from J, leaving 11 bases between. The CDR3 is 14 amino acids. CDR3: CASSQVTSRNEQFF. Written as DNA, the CDR3 is TGTGCCAGCAGCCAAGTGACTAGTCGGAATGAGCAGTTCTTC.

The V call is TRBV4-3, the J call TRBJ2-5, with D maybe TRBD2 (5 bases). The germline gives CDR1 LGHNA, CDR2 YSLEER. Deletions cut 0 bases from V and 4 bases from J, with 12 bases between. The CDR3 is made up of 15 amino acids. The CDR3 DNA follows: TGCGCCAGCAGCCAAGATAGCCGGACTCCAGAGACCCAGTACTTC. Its protein is CASSQDSRTPETQYF.